A selection of T cell receptor beta chains follows, all from one sample in a study of blood T cell repertoires in COVID-19. Assay: immunoSEQ multiplex PCR; the TCRdb copy retains only in-frame clones and omits some. The data show roughly 260,000 clones, more than 85% seen once. Sequences were obtained from peripheral blood. The origin of the receptors is a person in their late teens or twenties with COVID-19, enrolled during active disease. CDR3s include the opening cysteine and the closing phenylalanine or tryptophan. Fields, in order: J gene, clone size, V gene, D gene, CDR3 protein, CDR3 DNA. A D gene is named only where the DNA matches it firmly. Expanded clones get a size class; other rows say once, few or many, or leave the size out.

TRBJ2-5	NA	TRBV27	TRBD2	CASRGLAGNQETQYF	TGTGCCAGCAGGGGACTAGCGGGAAATCAAGAGACCCAGTACTTC
TRBJ1-2	NA	TRBV24-1	NA	CATSDTSGDYGYTF	TGTGCCACCAGTGATACTTCGGGTGACTATGGCTACACCTTC
TRBJ2-1	NA	TRBV11-1	TRBD2	CASSRSGTYNEQFF	TGTGCCAGCAGCCGTAGCGGGACTTACAATGAGCAGTTCTTC
TRBJ1-6	NA	TRBV6-1	NA	CASSEVRGTSPLHF	TGTGCCAGCAGTGAAGTGCGGGGTACTTCACCCCTCCACTTT
TRBJ2-7	NA	TRBV11-2	NA	CASSLDPLVEQYF	TGTGCCAGCAGCTTAGATCCCCTCGTCGAGCAGTACTTC
TRBJ1-5	few	TRBV6-1	NA	CASSEGRGTLGYQPQHF	TGTGCCAGCAGTGAAGGTCGCGGGACTTTAGGGTATCAGCCCCAGCATTTT
TRBJ2-5	once	TRBV9	NA	CASSVEGSQETQYF	TGTGCCAGCAGCGTAGAGGGGTCTCAAGAGACCCAGTACTTC
TRBJ1-1	NA	TRBV27	TRBD1	CASSPPGQGEVKAFF	TGTGCCAGCAGTCCGCCGGGACAGGGGGAGGTTAAAGCTTTCTTT
TRBJ1-2	NA	TRBV28	NA	CASSLRTAVNYGYTF	TGTGCCAGCAGTTTGCGGACAGCAGTTAACTATGGCTACACCTTC
TRBJ2-1	NA	TRBV7-3	NA	CASSMNGGSEQFF	TGTGCCAGCAGCATGAATGGTGGGAGTGAGCAGTTCTTC
TRBJ1-6	once	TRBV2	TRBD1	CASSFSGDRQGGSPLHF	TGTGCCAGCAGCTTCTCGGGGGATAGACAGGGCGGTTCACCCCTCCACTTT
TRBJ2-2	NA	TRBV4-1	TRBD2	CASSLLAGPGGELFF	TGCGCCAGCAGCCTACTAGCGGGCCCTGGTGGGGAGCTGTTTTTT
TRBJ1-2	NA	TRBV9	NA	CASSVDGRARANYGYTF	TGTGCCAGCAGCGTAGATGGGAGGGCTAGAGCTAACTATGGCTACACCTTC
TRBJ2-1	NA	TRBV4-2	NA	CASSQEGASEYNEQFF	TGTGCCAGCAGCCAAGAGGGGGCCAGCGAGTACAATGAGCAGTTCTTC
TRBJ2-1	NA	TRBV15	NA	CATSEGGYNEQFF	TGTGCCACCAGCGAAGGAGGGTACAATGAGCAGTTCTTC
TRBJ2-7	NA	TRBV5-4	NA	CASSLTSSSEQYF	TGTGCCAGCAGCTTGACGAGTAGCAGCGAGCAGTACTTC
TRBJ2-1	NA	TRBV2	TRBD2	CASERERNNEQFF	TGTGCCAGCGAGCGGGAGAGGAACAATGAGCAGTTCTTC
TRBJ2-5	NA	TRBV21-1	NA	CASSNAGGFSEETQYF	TGTGCCAGCAGCAATGCGGGAGGATTTTCAGAGGAGACCCAGTACTTC
TRBJ1-2	NA	TRBV27	NA	CASSPGGRVYGYTF	TGTGCCAGCAGTCCCGGCGGCAGGGTCTATGGCTACACCTTC
TRBJ2-1	NA	TRBV5-1	NA	CASSLRGGIENEQFF	TGCGCCAGCAGCTTGCGGGGCGGGATCGAAAATGAGCAGTTCTTC
TRBJ2-1	NA	TRBV7-7	TRBD2	CASSLLSSGNSNEQFF	TGTGCCAGCAGCTTACTATCTAGCGGGAATTCGAATGAGCAGTTCTTC
TRBJ2-7	NA	TRBV9	NA	CASSAGQRADEQYF	TGTGCCAGCAGCGCGGGACAGCGGGCCGACGAGCAGTACTTC
TRBJ1-1	NA	TRBV5-6	NA	CASSFGGTEAFF	TGTGCCAGCAGCTTCGGCGGGACTGAAGCTTTCTTT
TRBJ1-1	NA	TRBV4-2	NA	CASSLWNTEAFF	TGTGCCAGCAGCCTATGGAACACTGAAGCTTTCTTT
TRBJ2-2	NA	TRBV10-3	NA	CAIFSPTGRTGELFF	TGTGCCATTTTCTCGCCGACAGGGAGGACCGGGGAGCTGTTTTTT
TRBJ2-7	NA	TRBV28	NA	CASRKNQAPYEQYF	TGTGCCAGCCGGAAAAATCAGGCGCCCTACGAGCAGTACTTC
TRBJ2-5	once	TRBV7-9	NA	CASSLIGGQETQYF	TGTGCCAGCAGCTTAATCGGGGGCCAAGAGACCCAGTACTTC
TRBJ2-2	once	TRBV9	NA	CASSVVGQGNTGELFF	TGTGCCAGCAGCGTAGTTGGTCAGGGCAACACCGGGGAGCTGTTTTTT
TRBJ2-5	NA	TRBV24-1	NA	CATSDLGSEETQYF	TGTGCCACCAGTGATTTGGGAAGCGAAGAGACCCAGTACTTC
TRBJ2-5	NA	TRBV18	TRBD2	CASSPGTSGQETQYF	TGTGCCAGCTCACCTGGGACTAGCGGCCAAGAGACCCAGTACTTC
TRBJ2-1	NA	TRBV15	TRBD1	CATNSDRGHYNEQFF	TGTGCCACCAATTCGGACAGGGGGCATTACAATGAGCAGTTCTTC
TRBJ1-1	NA	TRBV28	NA	CASSLSGSEAFF	TGTGCCAGCAGTTTATCCGGGTCTGAAGCTTTCTTT
TRBJ1-4	NA	TRBV5-5	NA	CASSLGGEVHEKLFF	TGTGCCAGCAGCTTAGGGGGGGAGGTGCATGAAAAACTGTTTTTT
TRBJ1-1	NA	TRBV24-1	NA	CATSAGTEAFF	TGTGCCACCAGCGCGGGCACTGAAGCTTTCTTT
TRBJ1-2	once	TRBV28	NA	CASRLGQIYGYTF	TGTGCCAGCAGACTCGGACAGATTTATGGCTACACCTTC
TRBJ2-7	NA	TRBV12-3/TRBV12-4	NA	CASSLVAGHEQYF	TGTGCCAGCAGTTTAGTAGCAGGGCACGAGCAGTACTTC
TRBJ2-3	NA	TRBV12-2	NA	CASRLPGTRTIF	TGTGCAAGTCGCTTGCCCGGGACTAGAACTATTTTT
TRBJ2-7	NA	TRBV5-4	TRBD2	CASSLGGGSASYEQYF	TGTGCCAGCAGCTTGGGAGGCGGGAGTGCATCCTACGAGCAGTACTTC
TRBJ1-2	NA	TRBV9	TRBD1	CASSVEGAGYGYTF	TGTGCCAGCAGCGTGGAGGGGGCAGGCTATGGCTACACCTTC
TRBJ2-3	NA	TRBV27	NA	CASSPRDFTDTQYF	TGTGCCAGCAGTCCCCGGGACTTCACAGATACGCAGTATTTT
TRBJ1-4	NA	TRBV12-5	TRBD1	CASGLGTGDEKLFF	TGTGCTAGTGGTTTAGGGACAGGGGATGAAAAACTGTTTTTT
TRBJ1-5	NA	TRBV4-2	NA	CASSQDTNSGRVNQPQHF	TGTGCCAGCAGCCAAGATACCAACAGTGGGAGGGTCAATCAGCCCCAGCATTTT
TRBJ2-7	NA	TRBV6-2/TRBV6-3	TRBD2	CASSWGLDKSEQYF	TGTGCCAGCAGTTGGGGACTAGATAAGTCCGAGCAGTACTTC